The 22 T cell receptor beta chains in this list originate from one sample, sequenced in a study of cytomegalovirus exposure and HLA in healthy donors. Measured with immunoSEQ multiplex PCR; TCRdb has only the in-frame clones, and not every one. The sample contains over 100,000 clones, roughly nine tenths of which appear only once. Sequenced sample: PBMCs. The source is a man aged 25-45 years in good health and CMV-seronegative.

CDR3 coding DNA: TGTGCCAGCAGCCATATCGACTGGACCTACAATGAGCAGTTCTTC. Its translation is CASSHIDWTYNEQFF. The V and J genes are TRBV14 and TRBJ2-1; D is ambiguous. This CDR3 region has 15 residues. V lost 3 bases and J 2 bases, leaving 11 bases between the germline ends. The germline V gene has CDR1 SGHDN and CDR2 FVKESK.

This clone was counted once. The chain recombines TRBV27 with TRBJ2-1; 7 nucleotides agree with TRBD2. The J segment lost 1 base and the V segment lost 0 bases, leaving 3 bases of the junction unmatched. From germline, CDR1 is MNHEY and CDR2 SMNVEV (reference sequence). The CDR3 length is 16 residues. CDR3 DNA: TGTGCCAGCAGTTTATCCCCGGGACTATCCTACAATGAGCAGTTCTTC. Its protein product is CASSLSPGLSYNEQFF.

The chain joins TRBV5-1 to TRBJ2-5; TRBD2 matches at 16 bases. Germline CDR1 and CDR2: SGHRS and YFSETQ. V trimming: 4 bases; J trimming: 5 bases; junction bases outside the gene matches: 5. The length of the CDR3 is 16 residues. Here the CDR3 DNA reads TGCGCCAGCAGCCCGGGACTAGCGGGGGGGCCGGAGACCCAGTACTTC. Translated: CASSPGLAGGPETQYF.

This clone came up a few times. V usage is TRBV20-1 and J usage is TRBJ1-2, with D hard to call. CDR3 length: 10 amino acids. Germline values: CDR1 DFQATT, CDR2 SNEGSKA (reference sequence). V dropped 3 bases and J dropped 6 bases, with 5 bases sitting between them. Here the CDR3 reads CSASEDGYTF. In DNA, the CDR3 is TGCAGTGCTAGTGAGGATGGCTACACCTTC.

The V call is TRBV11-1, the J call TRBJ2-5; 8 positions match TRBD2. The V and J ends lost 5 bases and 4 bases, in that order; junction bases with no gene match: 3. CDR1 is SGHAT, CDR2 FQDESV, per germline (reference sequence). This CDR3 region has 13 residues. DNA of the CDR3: TGTGCCAGCAGCCCCCGGGAGGGAGAGACCCAGTACTTC. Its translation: CASSPREGETQYF.

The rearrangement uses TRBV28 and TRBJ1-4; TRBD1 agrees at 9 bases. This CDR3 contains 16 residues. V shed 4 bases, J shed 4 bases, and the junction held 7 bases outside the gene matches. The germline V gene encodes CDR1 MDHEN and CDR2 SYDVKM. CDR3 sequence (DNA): TGTGCCAGCAGTTCATACCGGGACAGGGATAATGAAAAACTGTTTTTT. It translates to CASSSYRDRDNEKLFF.

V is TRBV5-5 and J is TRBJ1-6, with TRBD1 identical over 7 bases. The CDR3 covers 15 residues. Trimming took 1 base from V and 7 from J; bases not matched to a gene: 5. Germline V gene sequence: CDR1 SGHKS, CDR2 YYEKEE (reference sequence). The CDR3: CASSLSGQANSPLHF. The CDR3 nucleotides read TGTGCCAGCAGCTTGTCAGGACAGGCAAATTCACCCCTCCACTTT.

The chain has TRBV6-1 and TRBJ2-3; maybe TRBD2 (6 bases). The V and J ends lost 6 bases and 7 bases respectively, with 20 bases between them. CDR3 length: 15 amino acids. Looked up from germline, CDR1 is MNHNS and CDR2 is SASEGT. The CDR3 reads CASSERGSPSNTQYF. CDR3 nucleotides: TGTGCCAGCAGCGAACGGGGGTCCCCAAGCAATACGCAGTATTTT.

CDR3 loop: CSVGPLGGYGYTF. The CDR3 DNA follows: TGCAGCGTTGGCCCTTTAGGAGGGTATGGCTACACCTTC. V is TRBV29-1 and J is TRBJ1-2; D is unclear. V lost 4 bases, J lost 5 bases, and 14 bases lay in between. CDR1 and CDR2 (germline): SQVTM, ANQGSEA. The CDR3 spans 13 residues.

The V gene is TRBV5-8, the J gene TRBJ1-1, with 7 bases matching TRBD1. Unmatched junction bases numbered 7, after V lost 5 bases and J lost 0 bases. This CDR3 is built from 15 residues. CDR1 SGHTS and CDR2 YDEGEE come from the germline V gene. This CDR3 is CASRLTGPVNTEAFF. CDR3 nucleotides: TGTGCCAGCAGGTTGACAGGGCCCGTGAACACTGAAGCTTTCTTT.

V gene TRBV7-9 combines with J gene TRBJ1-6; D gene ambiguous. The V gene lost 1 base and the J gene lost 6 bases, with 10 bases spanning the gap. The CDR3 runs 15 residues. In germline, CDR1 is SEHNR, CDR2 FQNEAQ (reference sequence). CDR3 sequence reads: CASSLVSAINSPLHF. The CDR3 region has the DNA TGTGCCAGCAGCTTAGTTAGCGCCATTAATTCACCCCTCCACTTT.

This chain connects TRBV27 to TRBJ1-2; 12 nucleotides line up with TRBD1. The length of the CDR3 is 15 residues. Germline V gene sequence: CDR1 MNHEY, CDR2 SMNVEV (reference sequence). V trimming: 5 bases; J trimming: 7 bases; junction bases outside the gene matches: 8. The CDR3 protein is CASSVRDRGPGGYTF. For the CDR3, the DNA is TGTGCCAGCAGTGTCCGGGACAGGGGGCCGGGTGGCTACACCTTC.

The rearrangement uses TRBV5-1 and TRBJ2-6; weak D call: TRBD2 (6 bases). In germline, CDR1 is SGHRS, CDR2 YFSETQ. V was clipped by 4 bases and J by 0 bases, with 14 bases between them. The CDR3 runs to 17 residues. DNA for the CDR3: TGCGCCAGCAGCCTTTCCCGGGACTTCTCTGGGGCCAACGTCCTGACTTTC. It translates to CASSLSRDFSGANVLTF.

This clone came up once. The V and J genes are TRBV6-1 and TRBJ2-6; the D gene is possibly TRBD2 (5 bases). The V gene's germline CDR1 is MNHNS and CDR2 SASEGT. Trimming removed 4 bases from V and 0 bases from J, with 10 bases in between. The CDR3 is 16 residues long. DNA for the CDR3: TGTGCCAGCAGTGGGACCCGGGGCTCTGGGGCCAACGTCCTGACTTTC. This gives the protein CASSGTRGSGANVLTF.

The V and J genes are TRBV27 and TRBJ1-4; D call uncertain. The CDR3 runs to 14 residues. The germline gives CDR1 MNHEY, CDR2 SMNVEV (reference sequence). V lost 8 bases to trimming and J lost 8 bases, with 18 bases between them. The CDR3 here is CASGGIWLGEKLFF. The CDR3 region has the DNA TGTGCCAGCGGTGGAATTTGGTTGGGCGAAAAACTGTTTTTT.

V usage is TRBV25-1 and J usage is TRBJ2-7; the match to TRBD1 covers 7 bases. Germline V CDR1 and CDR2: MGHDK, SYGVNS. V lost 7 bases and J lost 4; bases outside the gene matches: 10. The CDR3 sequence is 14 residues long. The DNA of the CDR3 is TGTGCCAGCACCTCACCCGGGACAGCATACGAGCAGTACTTC. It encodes CASTSPGTAYEQYF.

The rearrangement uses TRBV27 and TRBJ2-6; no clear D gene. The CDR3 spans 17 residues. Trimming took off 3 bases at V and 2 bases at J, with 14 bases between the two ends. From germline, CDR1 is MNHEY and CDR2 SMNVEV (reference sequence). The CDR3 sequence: CASSLSIYSAGANVLTF. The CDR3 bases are TGTGCCAGCAGTTTGTCGATTTACAGTGCTGGGGCCAACGTCCTGACTTTC.

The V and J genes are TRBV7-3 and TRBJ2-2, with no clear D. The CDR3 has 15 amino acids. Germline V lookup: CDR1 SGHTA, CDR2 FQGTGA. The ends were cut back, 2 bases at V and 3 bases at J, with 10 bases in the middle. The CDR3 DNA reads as TGTGCCAGCAGCTTAGCGGCTGACTACACCGGGGAGCTGTTTTTT. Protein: CASSLAADYTGELFF. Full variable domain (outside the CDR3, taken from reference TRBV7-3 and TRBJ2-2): GAGVSQTPSNKVTEKGKYVELRCDPISGHTALYWYRQSLGQGPEFLIYFQGTGAADDSGLPNDRFFAVRPEGSVSTLKIQRTERGDSAVYLCASSLAADYTGELFFGEGSRLTVL.

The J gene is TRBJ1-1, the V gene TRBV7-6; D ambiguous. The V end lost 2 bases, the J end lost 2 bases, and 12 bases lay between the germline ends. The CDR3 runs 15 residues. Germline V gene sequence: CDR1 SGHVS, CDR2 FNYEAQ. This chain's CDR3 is CASSLSDSLNTEAFF. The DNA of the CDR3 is TGTGCCAGCAGCTTATCAGACTCTTTAAACACTGAAGCTTTCTTT.

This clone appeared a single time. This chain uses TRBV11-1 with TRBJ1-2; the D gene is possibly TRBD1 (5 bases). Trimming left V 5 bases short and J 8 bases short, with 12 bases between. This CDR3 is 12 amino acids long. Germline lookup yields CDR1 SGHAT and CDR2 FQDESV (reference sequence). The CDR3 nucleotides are TGTGCCAGCAGCACAGGATGGGGAGGCTACACCTTC. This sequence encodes CASSTGWGGYTF.

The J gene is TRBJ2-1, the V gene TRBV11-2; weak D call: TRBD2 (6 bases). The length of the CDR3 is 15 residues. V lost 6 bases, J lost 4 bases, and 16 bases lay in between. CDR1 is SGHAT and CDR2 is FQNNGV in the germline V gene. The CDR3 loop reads CASSSLGGAYNEQFF. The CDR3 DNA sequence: TGTGCCAGCAGTTCGCTCGGGGGAGCATACAATGAGCAGTTCTTC.

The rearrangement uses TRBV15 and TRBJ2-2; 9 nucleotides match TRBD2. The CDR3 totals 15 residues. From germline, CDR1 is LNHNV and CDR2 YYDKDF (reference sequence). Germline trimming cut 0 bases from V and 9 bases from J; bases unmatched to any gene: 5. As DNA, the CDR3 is TGTGCCACCAGCAGAGATTTAGCGGGGGTCCGGGAGCTGTTTTTT. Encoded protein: CATSRDLAGVRELFF.